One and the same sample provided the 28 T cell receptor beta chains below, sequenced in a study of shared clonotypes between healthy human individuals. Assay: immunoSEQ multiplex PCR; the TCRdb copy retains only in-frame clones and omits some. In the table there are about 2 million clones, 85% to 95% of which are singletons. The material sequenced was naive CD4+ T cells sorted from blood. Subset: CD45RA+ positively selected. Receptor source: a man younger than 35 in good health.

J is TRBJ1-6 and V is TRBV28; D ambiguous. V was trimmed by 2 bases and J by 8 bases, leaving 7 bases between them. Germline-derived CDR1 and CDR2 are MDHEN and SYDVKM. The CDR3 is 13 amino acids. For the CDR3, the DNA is TGTGCCAGCAGTTTAGGGATCTATTCACCCCTCCACTTT. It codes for CASSLGIYSPLHF.

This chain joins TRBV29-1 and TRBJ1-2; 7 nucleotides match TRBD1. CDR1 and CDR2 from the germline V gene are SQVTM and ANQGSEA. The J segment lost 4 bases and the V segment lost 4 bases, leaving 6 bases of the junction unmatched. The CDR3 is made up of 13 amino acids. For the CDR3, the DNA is TGCAGCGTTGGTCCAGGGGGTTCCTATGGCTACACCTTC. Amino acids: CSVGPGGSYGYTF.

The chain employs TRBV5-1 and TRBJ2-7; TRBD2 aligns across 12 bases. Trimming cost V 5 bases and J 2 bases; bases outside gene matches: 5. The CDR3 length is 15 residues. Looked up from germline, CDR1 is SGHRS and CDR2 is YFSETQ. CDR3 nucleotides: TGCGCCAGCAGTCCTAGCGGGGGGGCCGCCTACGAGCAGTACTTC. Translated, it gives CASSPSGGAAYEQYF.

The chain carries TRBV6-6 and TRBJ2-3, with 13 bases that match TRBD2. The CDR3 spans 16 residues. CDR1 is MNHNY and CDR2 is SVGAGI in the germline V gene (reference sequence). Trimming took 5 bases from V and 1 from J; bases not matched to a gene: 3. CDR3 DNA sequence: TGTGCCAGCAGTAGCGGACTAGCGGGAGGCACAGATACGCAGTATTTT. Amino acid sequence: CASSSGLAGGTDTQYF.

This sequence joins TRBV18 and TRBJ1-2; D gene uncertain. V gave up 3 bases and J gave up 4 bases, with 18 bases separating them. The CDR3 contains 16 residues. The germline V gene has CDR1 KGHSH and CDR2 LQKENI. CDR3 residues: CASSPMESVVFYGYTF. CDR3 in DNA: TGTGCCAGCTCACCGATGGAGTCCGTGGTCTTCTATGGCTACACCTTC. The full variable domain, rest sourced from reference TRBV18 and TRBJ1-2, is NAGVMQNPRHLVRRRGQEARLRCSPMKGHSHVYWYRQLPEEGLKFMVYLQKENIIDESGMPKERFSAEFPKEGPSILRIQQVVRGDSAAYFCASSPMESVVFYGYTFGSGTRLTVV.

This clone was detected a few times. CDR3 coding DNA: TGCGCCAGCAGCCAAGATTTTGGACTGAGCACAGATACGCAGTATTTT. Its protein is CASSQDFGLSTDTQYF. The chain combines TRBV4-3 with TRBJ2-3; possibly TRBD2 for D (5 bases). The CDR3 length is 16 residues. CDR1 LGHNA and CDR2 YSLEER come from the germline V gene. The V end lost 0 bases, the J end lost 0 bases, and 10 bases lay between the germline ends.

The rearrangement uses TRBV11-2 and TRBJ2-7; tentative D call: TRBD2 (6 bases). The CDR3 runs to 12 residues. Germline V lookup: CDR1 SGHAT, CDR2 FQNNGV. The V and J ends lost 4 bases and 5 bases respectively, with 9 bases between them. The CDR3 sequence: CASSSQRDEQYF. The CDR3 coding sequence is TGTGCCAGCAGCTCTCAGCGGGACGAGCAGTACTTC.

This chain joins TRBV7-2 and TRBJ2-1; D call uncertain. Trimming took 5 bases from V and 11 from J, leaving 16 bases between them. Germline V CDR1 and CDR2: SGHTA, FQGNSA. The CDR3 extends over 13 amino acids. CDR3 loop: CASSDLVSLKQFF. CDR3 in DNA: TGTGCCAGCAGCGACCTCGTGTCTTTAAAGCAGTTCTTC.

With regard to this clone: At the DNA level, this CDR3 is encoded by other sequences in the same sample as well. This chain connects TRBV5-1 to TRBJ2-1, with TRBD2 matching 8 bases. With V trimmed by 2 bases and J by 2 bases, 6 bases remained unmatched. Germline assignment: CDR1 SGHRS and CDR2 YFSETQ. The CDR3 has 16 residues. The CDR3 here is CASSLTAGGPYNEQFF. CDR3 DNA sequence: TGCGCCAGCAGCTTAACCGCGGGGGGCCCCTACAATGAGCAGTTCTTC.

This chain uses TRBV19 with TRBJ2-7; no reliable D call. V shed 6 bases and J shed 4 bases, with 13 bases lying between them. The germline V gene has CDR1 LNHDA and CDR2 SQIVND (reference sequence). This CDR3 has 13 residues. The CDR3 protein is CASRSPRGYEQYF. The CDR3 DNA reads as TGTGCCAGTAGGAGTCCTCGCGGATACGAGCAGTACTTC.

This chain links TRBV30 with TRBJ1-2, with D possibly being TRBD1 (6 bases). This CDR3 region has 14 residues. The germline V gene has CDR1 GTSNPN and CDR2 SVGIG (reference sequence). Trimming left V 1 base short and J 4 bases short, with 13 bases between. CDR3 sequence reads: CAWSGTGRGYGYTF. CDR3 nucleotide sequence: TGTGCCTGGAGTGGCACGGGCAGGGGCTATGGCTACACCTTC.

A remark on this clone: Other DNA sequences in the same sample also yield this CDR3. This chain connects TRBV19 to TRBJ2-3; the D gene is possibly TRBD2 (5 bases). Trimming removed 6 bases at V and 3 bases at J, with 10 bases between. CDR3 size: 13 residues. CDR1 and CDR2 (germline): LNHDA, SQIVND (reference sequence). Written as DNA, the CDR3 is TGTGCCAGTAGGCTGGGCGGGACAGATACGCAGTATTTT. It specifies CASRLGGTDTQYF. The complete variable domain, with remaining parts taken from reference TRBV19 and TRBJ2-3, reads DGGITQSPKYLFRKEGQNVTLSCEQNLNHDAMYWYRQDPGQGLRLIYYSQIVNDFQKGDIAEGYSVSREKKESFPLTVTSAQKNPTAFYLCASRLGGTDTQYFGPGTRLTVL.

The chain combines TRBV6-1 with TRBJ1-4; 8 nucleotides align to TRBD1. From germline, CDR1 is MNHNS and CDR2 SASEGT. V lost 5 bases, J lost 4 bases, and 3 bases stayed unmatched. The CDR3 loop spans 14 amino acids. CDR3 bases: TGTGCCAGCAGTCAGGGGGCGAGTAATGAAAAACTGTTTTTT. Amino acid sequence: CASSQGASNEKLFF.

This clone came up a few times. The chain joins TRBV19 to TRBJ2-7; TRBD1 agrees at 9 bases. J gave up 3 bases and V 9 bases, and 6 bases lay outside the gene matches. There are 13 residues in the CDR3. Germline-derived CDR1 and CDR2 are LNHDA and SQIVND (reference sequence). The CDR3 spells CASRGQGHYEQYF. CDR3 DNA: TGTGCCAGCCGCGGACAGGGGCACTACGAGCAGTACTTC.

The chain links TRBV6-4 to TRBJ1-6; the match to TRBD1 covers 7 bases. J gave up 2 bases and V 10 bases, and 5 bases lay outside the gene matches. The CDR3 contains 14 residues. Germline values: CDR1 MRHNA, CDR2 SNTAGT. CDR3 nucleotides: TGTGCCACCAGACAGGGACCCTATAATTCACCCCTCCACTTT. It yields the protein CATRQGPYNSPLHF.

The CDR3 spells CAWRRAPGRGLTNEKLFF. DNA of the CDR3: TGTGCCTGGAGGAGGGCCCCGGGAAGAGGGCTAACTAATGAAAAACTGTTTTTT. The chain recombines TRBV30 with TRBJ1-4; no reliable D call. Deletions cut 3 bases from V and 1 base from J, with 21 bases between. This CDR3 region has 18 residues. Germline CDR1 and CDR2: GTSNPN and SVGIG (reference sequence).

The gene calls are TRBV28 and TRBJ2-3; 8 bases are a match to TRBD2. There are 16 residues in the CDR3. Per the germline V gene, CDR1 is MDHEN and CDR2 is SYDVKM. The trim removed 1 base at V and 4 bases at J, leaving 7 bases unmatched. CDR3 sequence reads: CASSLYTGGAADTQYF. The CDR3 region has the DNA TGTGCCAGCAGTTTATATACCGGGGGGGCGGCAGATACGCAGTATTTT.

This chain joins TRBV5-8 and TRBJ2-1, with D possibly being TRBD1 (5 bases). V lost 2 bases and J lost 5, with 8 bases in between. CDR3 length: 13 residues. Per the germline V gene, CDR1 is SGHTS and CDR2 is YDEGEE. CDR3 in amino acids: CASSLGVNNEQFF. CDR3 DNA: TGTGCCAGCAGCTTAGGGGTTAACAATGAGCAGTTCTTC.

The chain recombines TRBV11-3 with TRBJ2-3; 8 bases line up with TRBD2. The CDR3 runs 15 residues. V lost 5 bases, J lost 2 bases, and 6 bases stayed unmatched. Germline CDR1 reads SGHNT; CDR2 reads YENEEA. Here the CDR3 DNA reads TGTGCCAGCAGCACCGGGGGGGAGATCACAGATACGCAGTATTTT. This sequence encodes CASSTGGEITDTQYF.

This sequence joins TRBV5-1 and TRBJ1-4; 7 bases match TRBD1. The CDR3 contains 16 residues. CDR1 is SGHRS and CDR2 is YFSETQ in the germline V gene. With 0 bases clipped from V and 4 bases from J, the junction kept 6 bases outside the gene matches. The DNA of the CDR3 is TGCGCCAGCAGCTTGGAAGGGACAGCCTTTAATGAAAAACTGTTTTTT. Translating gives CASSLEGTAFNEKLFF. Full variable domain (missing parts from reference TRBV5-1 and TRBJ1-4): KAGVTQTPRYLIKTRGQQVTLSCSPISGHRSVSWYQQTPGQGLQFLFEYFSETQRNKGNFPGRFSGRQFSNSRSEMNVSTLELGDSALYLCASSLEGTAFNEKLFFGSGTQLSVL.

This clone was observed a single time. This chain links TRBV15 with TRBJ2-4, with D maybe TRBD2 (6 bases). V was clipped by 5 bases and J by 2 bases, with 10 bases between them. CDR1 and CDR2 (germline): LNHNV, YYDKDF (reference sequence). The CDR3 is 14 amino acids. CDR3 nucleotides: TGTGCCACCAGCTCCGGAGGGACCAAAAACATTCAGTACTTC. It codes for CATSSGGTKNIQYF.

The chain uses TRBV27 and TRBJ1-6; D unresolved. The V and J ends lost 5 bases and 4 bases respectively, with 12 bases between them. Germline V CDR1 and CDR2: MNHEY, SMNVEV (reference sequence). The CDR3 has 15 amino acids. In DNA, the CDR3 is TGTGCCAGCAGTCTTCCCCGTTCGTATAATTCACCCCTCCACTTT. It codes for CASSLPRSYNSPLHF.

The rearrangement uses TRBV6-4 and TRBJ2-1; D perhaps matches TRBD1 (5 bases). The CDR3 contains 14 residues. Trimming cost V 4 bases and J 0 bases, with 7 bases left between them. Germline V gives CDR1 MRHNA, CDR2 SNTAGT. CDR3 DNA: TGTGCCAGCAGTGGGACAAACTCCTACAATGAGCAGTTCTTC. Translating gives CASSGTNSYNEQFF.

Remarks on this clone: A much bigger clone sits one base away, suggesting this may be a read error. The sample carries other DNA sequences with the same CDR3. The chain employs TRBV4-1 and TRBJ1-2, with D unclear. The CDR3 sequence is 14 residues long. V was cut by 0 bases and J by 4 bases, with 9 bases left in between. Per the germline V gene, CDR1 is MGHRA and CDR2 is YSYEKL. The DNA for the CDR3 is TGCGCCAGCAGCCAAGATAGGACGGCCTATGGCTACACCTTC. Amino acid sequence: CASSQDRTAYGYTF.

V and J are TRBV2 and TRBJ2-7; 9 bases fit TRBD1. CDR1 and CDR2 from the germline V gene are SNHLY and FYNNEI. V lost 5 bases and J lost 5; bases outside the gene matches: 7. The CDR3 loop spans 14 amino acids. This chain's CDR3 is CASSPGTGSHEQYF. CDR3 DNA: TGTGCCAGCAGTCCCGGGACAGGGTCACACGAGCAGTACTTC. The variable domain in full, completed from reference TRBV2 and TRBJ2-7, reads EPEVTQTPSHQVTQMGQEVILRCVPISNHLYFYWYRQILGQKVEFLVSFYNNEISEKSEIFDDQFSVERPDGSNFTLKIRSTKLEDSAMYFCASSPGTGSHEQYFGPGTRLTVT.

CDR3 region: CATSKGQAADTQYF. The CDR3 nucleotides read TGTGCCACCAGCAAGGGACAGGCCGCAGATACGCAGTATTTT. The rearrangement uses TRBV15 and TRBJ2-3, with 8 bases fitting TRBD1. The CDR3 covers 14 residues. Germline trimming cut 4 bases from V and 4 bases from J; bases unmatched to any gene: 4. From germline, CDR1 is LNHNV and CDR2 YYDKDF (reference sequence).

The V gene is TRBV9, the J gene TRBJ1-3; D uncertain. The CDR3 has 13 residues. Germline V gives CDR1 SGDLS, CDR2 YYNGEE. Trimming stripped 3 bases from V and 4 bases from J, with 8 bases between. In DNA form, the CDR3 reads TGTGCCAGCAGCGATCATGCAGGAAACACCATATATTTT. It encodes CASSDHAGNTIYF.

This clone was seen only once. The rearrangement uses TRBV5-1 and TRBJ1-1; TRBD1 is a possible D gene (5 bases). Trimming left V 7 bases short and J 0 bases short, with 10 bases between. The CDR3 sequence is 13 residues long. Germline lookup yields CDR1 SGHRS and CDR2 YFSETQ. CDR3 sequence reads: CASSWTMNTEAFF. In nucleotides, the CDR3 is TGCGCCAGCTCTTGGACAATGAACACTGAAGCTTTCTTT.